These T cell receptor beta chains were read from a single sample in a study of tumour-infiltrating T cells in Burkitt lymphoma. The assay was immunoSEQ multiplex PCR, and TCRdb's table has in-frame clones only and misses some. Of thousands of clones listed, about 85% are singletons. Specimen: tumor tissue. The source of these receptors is a human donor with Burkitt lymphoma. The CDR3 runs from the conserved cysteine through the conserved F or W. A D gene is named only where the DNA matches it firmly. Some rows mark clone size as missing; the rest say once, few, many or name a class of expanded clone.

TGTGCCAGCAGCTTACGCGGCGGGATCGCTGAAGCTTTCTTT,CASSLRGGIAEAFF,NA,TRBV7-2,NA,TRBJ1-1
TGTGCCAGCAGCCCAAGGGGACTAGCCTACGAGCAGTACTTC,CASSPRGLAYEQYF,NA,TRBV5-8,TRBD2,TRBJ2-7
TGTGCCAGCAGCCCCCTGGGACTAAAAGACGAGCAGTACTTC,CASSPLGLKDEQYF,NA,TRBV14,TRBD2,TRBJ2-7
TGTGCCAGCAGAACAGGGGTAGGGTGGGGCTACACCTTC,CASRTGVGWGYTF,NA,TRBV6-5,TRBD1,TRBJ1-2
TGTGCCAGCAGTGAAGGGACAGGGGGCCTAATCAATGAAAAACTGTTTTTT,CASSEGTGGLINEKLFF,NA,TRBV2,TRBD1,TRBJ1-4
TGTGCCGGTGAGCGGGAGACGAGGGCTTTCTTT,CAGERETRAFF,few,TRBV30,NA,TRBJ1-1
TGTGCCAGTAGTGAACTGGGACTAGCTAAAGAGACCCAGTACTTC,CASSELGLAKETQYF,once,TRBV19,TRBD2,TRBJ2-5
TGTGCCAGCAGCGCGACCCCTTACAATGAGCAGTTCTTC,CASSATPYNEQFF,once,TRBV11-3,NA,TRBJ2-1
TGTGCCAGCAGCTTAGGGGCTAGCCATACTGAGTACTTC,CASSLGASHTEYF,few,TRBV7-6,NA,TRBJ2-7
TGTGCCAGCAGCTTCAGGGGCGGCACTGAAGCTTTCTTT,CASSFRGGTEAFF,NA,TRBV27,NA,TRBJ1-1
TGTGCCAGCAGTTGGGGCCAGGGTGAAGAGACCCAGTACTTC,CASSWGQGEETQYF,few,TRBV2,NA,TRBJ2-5
TGCGCCAGCAGCGCGGGTAGCACAGATACGCAGTATTTT,CASSAGSTDTQYF,NA,TRBV5-1,NA,TRBJ2-3
TGCGCCAGCAGCCAAGAAGGGGTTGAAGCTTTCTTT,CASSQEGVEAFF,NA,TRBV4-1,NA,TRBJ1-1
TGTGCCAGCAGCCCAGTCCCAGAGCGAACTAACTATGGCTACACCTTC,CASSPVPERTNYGYTF,once,TRBV7-3,NA,TRBJ1-2
TGCAGCGTTGAAGATTGGGACCTGAAGGGGGACTATGGCTACACCTTC,CSVEDWDLKGDYGYTF,few,TRBV29-1,NA,TRBJ1-2
TGCGCCAGCACCTTGGCTGATTCACCCTACAATGAGCAGTTCTTC,CASTLADSPYNEQFF,NA,TRBV5-1,NA,TRBJ2-1
TGTGCCAGCAGCGTAGGACTAGCGGCGGACGGGGAGCAGTTCTTC,CASSVGLAADGEQFF,NA,TRBV9,TRBD2,TRBJ2-1
TGTGCCAGCAGCTTTTTTGGGACCGTGATTTATGGCTACACCTTC,CASSFFGTVIYGYTF,NA,TRBV5-4,NA,TRBJ1-2
TGTGCCAGCAGCGCCGTGGGACTAGCGTTTTTCGGGGAGCTGTTTTTT,CASSAVGLAFFGELFF,NA,TRBV9,TRBD2,TRBJ2-2
TGTGCCTGGGTTACTAGCGGAACCTACGAGCAGTACTTC,CAWVTSGTYEQYF,NA,TRBV30,TRBD2,TRBJ2-7